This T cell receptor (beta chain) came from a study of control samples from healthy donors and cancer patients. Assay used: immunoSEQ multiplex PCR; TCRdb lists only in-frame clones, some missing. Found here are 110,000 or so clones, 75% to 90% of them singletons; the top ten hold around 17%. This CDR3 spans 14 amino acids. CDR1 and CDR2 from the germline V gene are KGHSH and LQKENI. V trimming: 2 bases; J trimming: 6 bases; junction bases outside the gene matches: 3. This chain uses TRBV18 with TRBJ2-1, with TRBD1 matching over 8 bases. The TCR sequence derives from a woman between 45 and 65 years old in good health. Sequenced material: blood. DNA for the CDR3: TGTGCCAGCTCACCAGGGACAGGTAGCAATGAGCAGTTCTTC. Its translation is CASSPGTGSNEQFF.